Described below is a single T cell receptor (beta chain) sequence and its context. It lacks a known antigen. The record has no base qualities; no much larger clone is one base away. This entry belongs to a study of T cells in localized non-small cell lung cancer (dated by TCRdb to 2020 to 2021). As for the study more broadly: Comparing tumors with uninvolved tumor-adjacent lungs, the study looked at the T cell repertoires of approximately 240 patients with early-stage NSCLC. The mean age of the NSCLC patients was roughly 70 years, with approximately 130 men and around 99 women. All 220 or so NSCLC patients in the cohort were treatment-naive and had localized lung tumors that were resected. Study-wide findings and limitations: Since the design was exploratory, TCR variables were selected using unadjusted p-values with no false-discovery rate correction. A median of approximately 53 of the top 100 tumor clones turned up in the paired uninvolved adjacent lung, and roughly 28 of those clones also ranked among the top 100 of that same adjacent lung. Multi-region tumor sequencing was not performed, so intratumor heterogeneity could not be excluded. Longer overall survival was associated with higher T cell density in blood, whereas shorter survival was associated with higher clonality in adjacent lung. Uninvolved tumor-adjacent lung showed the highest T cell clonality, higher than tumor, which suggests more focused antigenic responses in the adjacent lung.

TCR beta CDR3 regions were sequenced from DNA using the immunoSEQ Assay. In the paper's pipeline: T cell density was computed as TCR beta template counts normalized to usable DNA estimated by amplifying housekeeping genes. Using the preseqR package, richness was estimated by extrapolating to 120,000 templates for tissue samples and 400,000 templates for PBMC samples. Clonality was calculated as one minus Pielou's evenness. To identify tissue-enriched TCRs, differential abundance testing was run on productive amino-acid clonotypes with a minimum total count of 5 and an alpha of 0.1. The Jaccard Index and the Morisita Overlap Index were used to measure repertoire overlap between compartments. GLIPH grouped TCR beta CDR3s together with public tetramer-defined viral CDR3s, and a viral motif had to include at least three viral sequences and also show V-gene enrichment. Sourced from immuneACCESS, this table was stored by TCRdb with only in-frame sequences that have V and J called. A share of the clones is absent; for the studies checked, an unresolved V gene accounts for under half, and the remainder has no known explanation. V, J and clone size are those of that table, while D and trimming were read from the DNA. This sample lists 30,000 to 40,000 clones; 86% were detected once. The ten biggest clones cover around 5.8% of the sample.

At diagnosis, peripheral blood, uninvolved tumor-adjacent lung and tumor were collected and were preserved as a mix of fresh-frozen and FFPE material. Blood samples were analyzed as peripheral blood mononuclear cells for TCR repertoire profiling. Sample: peripheral blood mononuclear cells, taken before any cancer treatment. The clonotype was recovered from a male donor at least 60 years old with stage II lung adenocarcinoma.

The sequence in DNA is TGTGCCAGCAATCCAGGGGACAACACCGGGGAGCTGTTTTTT. Translated, it gives CASNPGDNTGELFF. The chain is assembled from TRBV2 and TRBJ2-2; TRBD1 is perhaps the D gene, given 6 matching bases. A distance of 11 bases separates the germline ends of V and J, which lose 7 bases and 2 bases respectively. The CDR3 runs 14 residues from the cysteine to the phenylalanine. Kept here is only the CDR3 DNA, which spans 42 bases and is read in frame from base 1. The germline V gene provides CDR1 SNHLY and CDR2 FYNNEI.